A selection of T cell receptor beta chains follows, all from one sample in a study of T cell responses to AZD1222 COVID-19 vaccine. TCRdb keeps only in-frame clones here, not all; method: immunoSEQ multiplex PCR. This table holds about 130,000 clones, over 75% found once. Sequenced material: peripheral blood, taken on day 0 of AZD1222 vaccination. The receptor source for this set is an adult in good health. CDR3s include the opening cysteine and the closing phenylalanine or tryptophan. A D gene is named only where the DNA matches it firmly. Clone size is stated in some rows and not others, as once, few, many or a class when expanded.

d_call clone_size j_call v_call cdr3_nt cdr3_aa
TRBD1 NA TRBJ2-6 TRBV7-8 TGTGCCAGCAGCCCCAGGGGGCCTGGGGCCAACGTCCTGACTTTC CASSPRGPGANVLTF
NA NA TRBJ2-2 TRBV5-1 TGCGCCAGCAGCACCCAGACAGACACCGGGGAGCTGTTTTTT CASSTQTDTGELFF
NA many TRBJ1-5 TRBV6-2/TRBV6-3 TGTGCCAGCAGTTATCCCGGTCAGCCCCAGCATTTT CASSYPGQPQHF
NA NA TRBJ2-7 TRBV2 TGTGCCAGCCAGTCTGGGTCCGAGCAGTACTTC CASQSGSEQYF
TRBD2 NA TRBJ2-5 TRBV6-5 TGTGCCAGCAGTTACTCGGGGACTAGCGGGCCAGAGACCCAGTACTTC CASSYSGTSGPETQYF
NA NA TRBJ1-5 TRBV12-3/TRBV12-4 TGTGCCAGCAGTCTCTCCAGCAATCAGCCCCAGCATTTT CASSLSSNQPQHF
NA NA TRBJ2-6 TRBV7-3 TGTGCCAGCAGCTTAGGTCCGGTTTTGCCTGGGGCCGACGTCCTGACTTTC CASSLGPVLPGADVLTF
TRBD1 NA TRBJ1-1 TRBV5-1 TGCGCCAGCAGCATGGGACAGGGGGCAGAGAACACTGAAGCTTTCTTT CASSMGQGAENTEAFF
NA NA TRBJ1-1 TRBV3-1/TRBV3-2 TGTGCCAGCAGCCAATCATCGCCGAACACTGAAGCTTTCTTT CASSQSSPNTEAFF
NA once TRBJ2-1 TRBV13 TGTGCCAGCAGCTCGGGACGGAGCTCCTACAATGAGCAGTTCTTC CASSSGRSSYNEQFF
NA NA TRBJ2-5 TRBV7-8 TGTGCCAGCAGCCGAGGGGCTGGGGGGCGCGTAGAGACCCAGTACTTC CASSRGAGGRVETQYF
NA many TRBJ1-5 TRBV5-5 TGTGCCAGCAGCTTGGGGGCCGGGGACGGATGGTCGCCCCAGCATTTT CASSLGAGDGWSPQHF
NA NA TRBJ2-3 TRBV12-3/TRBV12-4 TGTGCCAGCAGTTTCGGTAGGGCAGATACGCAGTATTTT CASSFGRADTQYF
TRBD1 NA TRBJ2-7 TRBV19 TGTGCCAGTAGTACGGACAGGGGCTACGAGCAGTACTTC CASSTDRGYEQYF
NA NA TRBJ2-6 TRBV21-1 TGTGCCAGCAGCGCTACAGGGATCAGCTCTGGGGCCAACGTCCTGACTTTC CASSATGISSGANVLTF
NA NA TRBJ1-1 TRBV18 TGTGCCAGCTCACCACCGGGGGTCACTGAAGCTTTCTTT CASSPPGVTEAFF
NA NA TRBJ2-1 TRBV9 TGTGCCAGCAGCGCGAACATGGCTCTCAATGAGCAGTTCTTC CASSANMALNEQFF
TRBD2 NA TRBJ2-5 TRBV7-3 TGTGCCAGCAGCTTAAGCCGACTAGCGGCCCAAGAGACCCAGTACTTC CASSLSRLAAQETQYF
NA once TRBJ1-2 TRBV2 TGTGCCAGCAGTGAACAGGGGTCGGGGTATGGCTACACCTTC CASSEQGSGYGYTF
NA NA TRBJ2-7 TRBV5-6 TGTGCCAGCAGCCTCCACTACGAGCAGTACTTC CASSLHYEQYF
NA once TRBJ1-6 TRBV7-2 TGTGCCAGCAGCCTAGGGAATCCGGGGGGCTCACCCCTCCACTTT CASSLGNPGGSPLHF
TRBD2 NA TRBJ2-1 TRBV7-2 TGTGCCAGCAGCTCGGGACTAACTTACAATGAGCAGTTCTTC CASSSGLTYNEQFF
NA NA TRBJ1-5 TRBV7-9 TGTGCCAGCAGCGCGGGCCACACTTGGCCCCAGCATTTT CASSAGHTWPQHF
TRBD2 NA TRBJ2-1 TRBV3-1/TRBV3-2 TGTGCCAGCAGCAGCTGGACTAGCGGGGACCAGAATGAGCAGTTCTTC CASSSWTSGDQNEQFF
TRBD1 NA TRBJ1-4 TRBV10-1 TGCGCCAGCAGTAAACAGGGGGCGAGGGGTAATGAAAAACTGTTTTTT CASSKQGARGNEKLFF
NA NA TRBJ2-5 TRBV7-8 TGTGCCAGCAGCTTAGTCCGGGACTTACAAGAGACCCAGTACTTC CASSLVRDLQETQYF
TRBD1 NA TRBJ1-1 TRBV29-1 TGCAGCGTTAAAAGGACAGGGGGTGAAACTGAAGCTTTCTTT CSVKRTGGETEAFF
TRBD1 NA TRBJ1-3 TRBV7-8 TGTGCCAGCAGCTACAGGGGGAGAGGAAACACCATATATTTT CASSYRGRGNTIYF
TRBD1 NA TRBJ2-5 TRBV11-3 TGTGCCAGCAGCCCAGGACAGGGGCAAGAGACCCAGTACTTC CASSPGQGQETQYF
TRBD1 NA TRBJ1-5 TRBV19 TGTGCCAGTAGTAGGGAGGACAGGGCACAGCCCCAGCATTTT CASSREDRAQPQHF
TRBD1 NA TRBJ2-7 TRBV6-5 TGTGCCAGCAGCACAGGGGCCCCCGGCGAGCAGTACTTC CASSTGAPGEQYF
NA NA TRBJ1-2 TRBV12-3/TRBV12-4 TGTGCCAGCAGTCAGAATACGAGGGGCTACACCTTC CASSQNTRGYTF
NA once TRBJ1-2 TRBV11-1 TGTGCCAGCAGCTTGGCAGGGAACTATGGCTACACCTTC CASSLAGNYGYTF
NA NA TRBJ2-5 TRBV5-4 TGTGCCAGCAACGTGGGAGGGACAGCCAACATCCAAGAGACCCAGTACTTC CASNVGGTANIQETQYF
NA once TRBJ1-1 TRBV29-1 TGCAGCGTTCTCGGGGGGTTGAACACTGAAGCTTTCTTT CSVLGGLNTEAFF
TRBD2 once TRBJ2-1 TRBV4-1 TGCGCCAGCAGCCAAGATTGGGCTAGCGGGCAGAATGAGCAGTTCTTC CASSQDWASGQNEQFF
TRBD1 NA TRBJ1-1 TRBV7-9 TGTGCCAGCAGCTCCTCAGGGGGCATGAACACTGAAGCTTTCTTT CASSSSGGMNTEAFF
NA NA TRBJ1-6 TRBV6-1 TGTGCCAGCAGTGAAGTGGCGGTAAATTCACCCCTCCACTTT CASSEVAVNSPLHF
NA NA TRBJ1-3 TRBV7-9 TGTGCCAGCAGCTCCCCCCCCCGGGTGTATGGAAACACCATATATTTT CASSSPPRVYGNTIYF